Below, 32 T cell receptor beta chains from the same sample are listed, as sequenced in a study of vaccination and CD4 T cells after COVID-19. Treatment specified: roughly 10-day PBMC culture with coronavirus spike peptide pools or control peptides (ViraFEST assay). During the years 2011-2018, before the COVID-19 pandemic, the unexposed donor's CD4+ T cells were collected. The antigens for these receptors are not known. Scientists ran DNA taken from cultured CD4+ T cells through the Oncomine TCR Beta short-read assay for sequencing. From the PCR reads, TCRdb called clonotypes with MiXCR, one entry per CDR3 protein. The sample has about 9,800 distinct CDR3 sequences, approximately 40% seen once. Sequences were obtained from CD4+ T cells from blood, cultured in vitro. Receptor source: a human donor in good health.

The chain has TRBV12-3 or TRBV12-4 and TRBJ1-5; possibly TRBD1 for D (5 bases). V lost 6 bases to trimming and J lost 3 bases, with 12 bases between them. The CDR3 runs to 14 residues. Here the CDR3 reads CASSHDRLNQPQHF. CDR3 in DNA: TGTGCCAGCAGCCACGACAGACTCAATCAGCCCCAGCATTTT.

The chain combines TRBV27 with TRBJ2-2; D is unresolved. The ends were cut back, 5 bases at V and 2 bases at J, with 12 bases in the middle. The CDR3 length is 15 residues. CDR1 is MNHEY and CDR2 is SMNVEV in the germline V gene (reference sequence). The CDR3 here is CASSQVPINTGELFF. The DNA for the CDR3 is TGTGCCAGCAGTCAAGTACCAATAAACACCGGGGAGCTGTTTTTT.

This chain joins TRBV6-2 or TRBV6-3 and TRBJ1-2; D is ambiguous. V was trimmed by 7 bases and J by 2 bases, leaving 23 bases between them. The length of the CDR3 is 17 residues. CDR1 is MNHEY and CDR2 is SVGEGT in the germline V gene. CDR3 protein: CASISITAGYGNYGYTF. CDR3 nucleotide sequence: TGTGCCAGCATATCCATTACTGCGGGGTATGGGAACTATGGCTACACCTTC.

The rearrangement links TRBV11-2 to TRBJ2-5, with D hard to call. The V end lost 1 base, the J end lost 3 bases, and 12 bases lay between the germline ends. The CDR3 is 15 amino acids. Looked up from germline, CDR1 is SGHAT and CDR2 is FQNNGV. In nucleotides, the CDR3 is TGTGCCAGCAGCTTAGGAATGAGAGGAGAAGAGACCCAGTACTTC. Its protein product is CASSLGMRGEETQYF.

This CDR3 is CASARDSNYEQYF. As DNA, the CDR3 is TGTGCCAGCGCCCGGGACTCCAACTACGAGCAGTACTTC. The genes are TRBV6-4 and TRBJ2-7; the D gene is possibly TRBD2 (6 bases). The CDR3 runs to 13 residues. The V end was cut by 8 bases, the J end by 3 bases, with 14 bases between. CDR1 and CDR2 (germline): MRHNA, SNTAGT.

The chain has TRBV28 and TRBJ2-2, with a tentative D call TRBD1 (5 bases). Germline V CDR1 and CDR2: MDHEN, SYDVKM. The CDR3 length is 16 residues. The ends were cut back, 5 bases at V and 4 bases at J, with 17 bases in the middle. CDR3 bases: TGTGCCAGCAGTGGGAACGACAGATCCTTCACCGGGGAGCTGTTTTTT. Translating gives CASSGNDRSFTGELFF.

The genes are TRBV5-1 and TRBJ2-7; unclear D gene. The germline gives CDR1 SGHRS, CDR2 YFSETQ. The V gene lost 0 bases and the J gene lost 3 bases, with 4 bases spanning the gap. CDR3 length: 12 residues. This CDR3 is CASSLGDYEQYF. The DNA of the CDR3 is TGCGCCAGCAGCTTGGGGGACTACGAGCAGTACTTC.

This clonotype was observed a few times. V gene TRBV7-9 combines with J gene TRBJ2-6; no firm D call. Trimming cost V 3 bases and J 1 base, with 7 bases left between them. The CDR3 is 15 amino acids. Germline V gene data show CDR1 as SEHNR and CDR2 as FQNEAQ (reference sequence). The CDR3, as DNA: TGTGCCAGCAGCTTCTTGGGGTCTGGGGCCAACGTCCTGACTTTC. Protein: CASSFLGSGANVLTF.

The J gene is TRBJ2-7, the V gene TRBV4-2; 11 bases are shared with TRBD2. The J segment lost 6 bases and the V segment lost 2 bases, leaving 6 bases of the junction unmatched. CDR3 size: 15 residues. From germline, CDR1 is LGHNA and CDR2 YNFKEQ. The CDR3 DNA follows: TGTGCCAGCAGCCAAATAGCGGGAGGGCCGGGCGAGCAGTACTTC. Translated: CASSQIAGGPGEQYF.

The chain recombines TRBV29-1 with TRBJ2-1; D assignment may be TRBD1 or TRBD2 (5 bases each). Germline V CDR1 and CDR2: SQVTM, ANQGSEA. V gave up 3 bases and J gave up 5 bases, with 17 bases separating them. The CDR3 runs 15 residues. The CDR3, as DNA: TGCAGCGTTGAGACCGGGACGAGTATACACAATGAGCAGTTCTTC. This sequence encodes CSVETGTSIHNEQFF.

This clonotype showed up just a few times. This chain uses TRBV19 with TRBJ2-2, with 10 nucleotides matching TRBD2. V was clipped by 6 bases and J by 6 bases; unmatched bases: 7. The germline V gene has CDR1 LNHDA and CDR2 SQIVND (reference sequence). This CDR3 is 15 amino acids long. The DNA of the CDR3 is TGTGCCAGTAGGGGCGTAGCGGGAGGACCCGGGGAGCTGTTTTTT. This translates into CASRGVAGGPGELFF.

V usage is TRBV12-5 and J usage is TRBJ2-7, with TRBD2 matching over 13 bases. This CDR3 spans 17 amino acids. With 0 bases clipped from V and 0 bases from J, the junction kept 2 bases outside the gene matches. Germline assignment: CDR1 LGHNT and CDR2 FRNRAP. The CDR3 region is CASGLVRTSGSSYEQYF. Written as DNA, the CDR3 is TGTGCTAGTGGTTTGGTACGGACTAGCGGGAGCTCCTACGAGCAGTACTTC.

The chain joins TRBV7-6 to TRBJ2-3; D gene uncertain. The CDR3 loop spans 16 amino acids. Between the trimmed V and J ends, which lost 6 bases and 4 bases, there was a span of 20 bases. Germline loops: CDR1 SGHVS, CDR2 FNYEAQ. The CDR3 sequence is CASSSWLGAGPDTQYF. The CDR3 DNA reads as TGTGCCAGCAGTTCTTGGCTGGGCGCCGGCCCAGATACGCAGTATTTT. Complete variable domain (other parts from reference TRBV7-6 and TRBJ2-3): GAGVSQSPRYKVTKRGQDVALRCDPISGHVSLYWYRQALGQGPEFLTYFNYEAQQDKSGLPNDRFSAERPEGSISTLTIQRTEQRDSAMYRCASSSWLGAGPDTQYFGPGTRLTVL.

CDR3 DNA sequence: TGCGCCAGCAGTGAGGGTGTTGGATCAGATACGCAGTATTTT. This encodes CASSEGVGSDTQYF. This rearrangement joins TRBV10-2 to TRBJ2-3; no clear D. Germline CDR1 and CDR2: WSHSY and SAAADI. This CDR3 is 14 amino acids long. Trimming took 2 bases from V and 4 from J, leaving 10 bases between them.

CDR3 DNA sequence: TGCAGCGTTGCCGGGCAGCCCTCCTACGAGCAGTACTTC. It codes for CSVAGQPSYEQYF. V and J are TRBV29-1 and TRBJ2-7; no firm D call. Germline V CDR1 and CDR2: SQVTM, ANQGSEA. V dropped 4 bases and J dropped 0 bases, with 10 bases sitting between them. The CDR3 length is 13 residues.

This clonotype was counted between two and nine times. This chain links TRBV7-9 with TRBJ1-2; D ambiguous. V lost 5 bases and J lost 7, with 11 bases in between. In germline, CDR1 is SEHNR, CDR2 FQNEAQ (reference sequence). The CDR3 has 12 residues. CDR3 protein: CASSRSEAGYTF. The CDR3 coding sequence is TGTGCCAGCAGCCGATCGGAGGCTGGCTACACCTTC.

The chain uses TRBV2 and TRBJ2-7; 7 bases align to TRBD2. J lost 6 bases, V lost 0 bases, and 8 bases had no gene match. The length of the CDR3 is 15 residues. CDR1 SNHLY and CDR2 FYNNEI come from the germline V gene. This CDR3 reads CASSEAAGALSEQYF. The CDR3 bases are TGTGCCAGCAGTGAAGCGGCGGGAGCCCTTTCCGAGCAGTACTTC.

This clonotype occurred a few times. CDR3 nucleotides: TGTGCCAGTAGTATACGGGGGGTCGGGGAGCTGTTTTTT. Amino acids: CASSIRGVGELFF. V and J are TRBV19 and TRBJ2-2, with 7 bases matching TRBD2. Germline trimming cut 2 bases from V and 7 bases from J; bases unmatched to any gene: 1. The CDR3 contains 13 residues. Germline loops: CDR1 LNHDA, CDR2 SQIVND (reference sequence).

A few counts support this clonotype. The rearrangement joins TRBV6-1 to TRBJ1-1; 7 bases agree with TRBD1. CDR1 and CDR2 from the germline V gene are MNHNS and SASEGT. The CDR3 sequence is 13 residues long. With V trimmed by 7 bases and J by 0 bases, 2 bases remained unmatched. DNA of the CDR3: TGTGCCAGCAAAGGGACAGTGAACACTGAAGCTTTCTTT. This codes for CASKGTVNTEAFF.

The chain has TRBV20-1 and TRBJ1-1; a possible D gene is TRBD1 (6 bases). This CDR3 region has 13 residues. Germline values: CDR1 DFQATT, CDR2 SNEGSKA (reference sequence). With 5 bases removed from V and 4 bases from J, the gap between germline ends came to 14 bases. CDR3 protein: CSAYTTGTTEAFF. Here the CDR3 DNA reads TGCAGTGCTTACACCACAGGGACCACTGAAGCTTTCTTT.

As DNA, the CDR3 is TGTGCCAGCCGTTCCTGGACAGGCATGAACAATGAGCAGTTCTTC. This gives the protein CASRSWTGMNNEQFF. The rearrangement uses TRBV19 and TRBJ2-1; 7 bases match TRBD1. The CDR3 contains 15 residues. Losses at the gene ends were 9 bases for V and 5 bases for J; bases not matched to a gene: 13. Germline loops: CDR1 LNHDA, CDR2 SQIVND (reference sequence).

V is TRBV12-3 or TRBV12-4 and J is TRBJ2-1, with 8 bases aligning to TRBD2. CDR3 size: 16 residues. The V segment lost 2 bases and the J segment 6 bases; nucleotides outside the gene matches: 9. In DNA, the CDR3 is TGTGCCAGCAGTTTACTTTTGCCGGGAGGGCCCAATGAGCAGTTCTTC. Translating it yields CASSLLLPGGPNEQFF.

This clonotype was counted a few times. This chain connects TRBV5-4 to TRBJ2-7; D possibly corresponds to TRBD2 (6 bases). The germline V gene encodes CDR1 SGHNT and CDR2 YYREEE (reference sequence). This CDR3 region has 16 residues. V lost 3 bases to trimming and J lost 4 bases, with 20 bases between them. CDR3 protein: CASSSSTAPGLYEQYF. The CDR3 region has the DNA TGTGCCAGCAGCTCCTCAACCGCACCGGGACTTTACGAGCAGTACTTC.

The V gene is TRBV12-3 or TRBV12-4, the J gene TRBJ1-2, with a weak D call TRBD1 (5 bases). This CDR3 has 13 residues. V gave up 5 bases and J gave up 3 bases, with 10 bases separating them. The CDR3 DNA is TGTGCCAGCAGTCCTGACAGAGACTATGGCTACACCTTC. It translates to CASSPDRDYGYTF.

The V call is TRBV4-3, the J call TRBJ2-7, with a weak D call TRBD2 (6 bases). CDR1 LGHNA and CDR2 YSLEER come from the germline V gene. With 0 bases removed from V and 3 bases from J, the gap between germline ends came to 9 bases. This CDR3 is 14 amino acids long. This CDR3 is CASSQDGGLYEQYF. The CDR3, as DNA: TGCGCCAGCAGCCAAGATGGGGGACTCTACGAGCAGTACTTC.

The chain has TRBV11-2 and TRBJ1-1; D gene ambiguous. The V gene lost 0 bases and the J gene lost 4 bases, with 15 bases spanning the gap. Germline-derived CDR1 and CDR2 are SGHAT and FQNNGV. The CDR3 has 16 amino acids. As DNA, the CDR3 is TGTGCCAGCAGCTTAGATCTAAGCGGCTTGGGCACTGAAGCTTTCTTT. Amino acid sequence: CASSLDLSGLGTEAFF.

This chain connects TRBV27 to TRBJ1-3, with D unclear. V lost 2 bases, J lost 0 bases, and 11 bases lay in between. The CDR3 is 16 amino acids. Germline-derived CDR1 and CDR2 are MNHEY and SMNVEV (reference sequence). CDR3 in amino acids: CASSLRQPLSGNTIYF. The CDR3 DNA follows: TGTGCCAGCAGTTTAAGGCAGCCACTCTCTGGAAACACCATATATTTT.

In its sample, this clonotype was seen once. CDR3 loop: CASSLGSGAPTDTQYF. The CDR3 DNA reads TGCGCCAGCAGCTTGGGCAGCGGGGCTCCCACAGATACGCAGTATTTT. The chain combines TRBV5-1 with TRBJ2-3; 7 bases match TRBD2. Trimming cost V 0 bases and J 2 bases; bases outside gene matches: 6. This CDR3 is 16 amino acids long. Germline-derived CDR1 and CDR2 are SGHRS and YFSETQ.

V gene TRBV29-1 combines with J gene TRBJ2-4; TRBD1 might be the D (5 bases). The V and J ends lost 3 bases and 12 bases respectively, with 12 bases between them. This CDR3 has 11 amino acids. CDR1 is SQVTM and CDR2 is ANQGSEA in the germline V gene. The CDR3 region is CSVDLGRGQYF. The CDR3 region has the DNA TGCAGCGTTGATCTGGGGCGAGGTCAGTACTTC.

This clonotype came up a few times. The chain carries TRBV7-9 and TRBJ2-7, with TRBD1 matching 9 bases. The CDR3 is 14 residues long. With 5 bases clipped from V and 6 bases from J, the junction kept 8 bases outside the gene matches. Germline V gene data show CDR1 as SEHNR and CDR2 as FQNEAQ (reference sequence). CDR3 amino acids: CASSTRDREGEQYF. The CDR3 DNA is TGTGCCAGCAGCACCAGGGACAGGGAGGGCGAGCAGTACTTC.

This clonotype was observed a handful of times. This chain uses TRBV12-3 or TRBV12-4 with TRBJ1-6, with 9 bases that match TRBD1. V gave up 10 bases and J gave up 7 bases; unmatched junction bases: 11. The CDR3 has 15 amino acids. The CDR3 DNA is TGTGCCATCGAACAGGGGGCTGGAGGAAATTCACCCCTCCACTTT. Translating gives CAIEQGAGGNSPLHF.

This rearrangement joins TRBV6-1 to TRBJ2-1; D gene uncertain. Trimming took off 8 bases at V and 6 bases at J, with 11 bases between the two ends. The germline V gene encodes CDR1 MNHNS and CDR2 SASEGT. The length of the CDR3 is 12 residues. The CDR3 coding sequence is TGTGCCAGCGAAAGGCAGGCCAATGAGCAGTTCTTC. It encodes CASERQANEQFF.